A selection of T cell receptor beta chains follows, all from one sample in a study of blood T cell repertoires in COVID-19. Here immunoSEQ multiplex PCR was the method, and the copy in TCRdb shows in-frame clones only, minus some. In the table there are around 200,000 clones, approximately 87% of which are singletons. The sequenced sample was peripheral blood. These receptor sequences come from a man aged 55-75 years who had recovered from COVID-19. The CDR3 runs from the conserved cysteine through the conserved F or W. The D gene is left open where the match is weak. The size field is filled for only some rows; it gives once, few, many or a size class.

CDR3: CASSLGTGTGPHEQYF
DNA: TGTGCCAGCAGTTTGGGAACCGGGACAGGGCCCCACGAGCAGTACTTC
D: TRBD1
J: TRBJ2-7
size: .
V: TRBV27

CDR3: CASSVVASGAETQYF
DNA: TGTGCCAGCAGCGTAGTTGCTAGCGGTGCAGAGACCCAGTACTTC
D: TRBD2
J: TRBJ2-5
size: once
V: TRBV9

CDR3: CASSHPGGSYSNQPQHF
DNA: TGTGCCAGCAGCCACCCAGGAGGGAGTTATAGCAATCAGCCCCAGCATTTT
D: .
J: TRBJ1-5
size: .
V: TRBV6-2/TRBV6-3

CDR3: CAISGLGQVNTIYF
DNA: TGTGCCATCAGTGGCCTCGGACAGGTTAACACCATATATTTT
D: TRBD1
J: TRBJ1-3
size: .
V: TRBV10-3

CDR3: CASSPEPSYNSPLHF
DNA: TGCGCCAGCAGCCCGGAGCCCTCCTATAATTCACCCCTCCACTTT
D: .
J: TRBJ1-6
size: .
V: TRBV5-1

CDR3: CASSVVGVTYNEQFF
DNA: TGTGCCAGCAGCGTAGTAGGGGTGACCTACAATGAGCAGTTCTTC
D: .
J: TRBJ2-1
size: .
V: TRBV9

CDR3: CASSYPAGGPNEQFF
DNA: TGTGCCAGCAGTTACCCGGCGGGGGGGCCTAATGAGCAGTTCTTC
D: TRBD2
J: TRBJ2-1
size: .
V: TRBV6-2/TRBV6-3

CDR3: CASSPIRASGTDTQYF
DNA: TGTGCCAGTAGTCCGATCCGGGCTAGCGGAACAGATACGCAGTATTTT
D: TRBD2
J: TRBJ2-3
size: .
V: TRBV19

CDR3: CASSSTGGEGELFF
DNA: TGCGCCAGCAGCTCGACAGGGGGCGAGGGGGAGCTGTTTTTT
D: TRBD1
J: TRBJ2-2
size: .
V: TRBV5-1

CDR3: CASSLGQRLQETQYF
DNA: TGTGCCAGCAGTTTGGGACAGAGATTACAAGAGACCCAGTACTTC
D: TRBD1
J: TRBJ2-5
size: .
V: TRBV25-1

CDR3: CASSSPRGGAPDTQYF
DNA: TGTGCCAGCAGCTCGCCCCGCGGGGGGGCCCCAGATACGCAGTATTTT
D: TRBD2
J: TRBJ2-3
size: .
V: TRBV7-2

CDR3: CASSLTGTFSYNEQFF
DNA: TGTGCCAGCAGCTTGACCGGGACTTTCTCCTACAATGAGCAGTTCTTC
D: .
J: TRBJ2-1
size: .
V: TRBV7-9

CDR3: CASTFQGQGTEAFF
DNA: TGTGCCAGCACCTTCCAAGGACAGGGCACTGAAGCTTTCTTT
D: TRBD1
J: TRBJ1-1
size: .
V: TRBV6-5

CDR3: CASSSDTGELFF
DNA: TGTGCCAGCAGTTCCGACACCGGGGAGCTGTTTTTT
D: .
J: TRBJ2-2
size: few
V: TRBV6-5

CDR3: CASSAGTSGVTDTQYF
DNA: TGTGCCAGCAGCGCAGGGACTAGCGGGGTAACAGATACGCAGTATTTT
D: TRBD2
J: TRBJ2-3
size: .
V: TRBV9

CDR3: CASSPGRVPDTQYF
DNA: TGTGCCAGTAGTCCTGGTAGAGTCCCAGATACGCAGTATTTT
D: .
J: TRBJ2-3
size: .
V: TRBV19

CDR3: CAWSRGTGKGVRTYEQYF
DNA: TGTGCCTGGTCCCGTGGGACAGGGAAAGGAGTAAGGACCTACGAGCAGTACTTC
D: TRBD1
J: TRBJ2-7
size: .
V: TRBV30

CDR3: CASSPSLRGTEAFF
DNA: TGTGCCAGCAGCCCCTCACTCAGGGGGACTGAAGCTTTCTTT
D: TRBD1
J: TRBJ1-1
size: .
V: TRBV9

CDR3: CASSFYEGAGQPQHF
DNA: TGTGCCAGCAGCTTCTATGAGGGCGCAGGACAGCCCCAGCATTTT
D: .
J: TRBJ1-5
size: .
V: TRBV7-2

CDR3: CASSLDRRQPQHF
DNA: TGTGCCAGCAGCTTGGACAGACGCCAGCCCCAGCATTTT
D: .
J: TRBJ1-5
size: .
V: TRBV5-6

CDR3: CASSEGGAPSQETQYF
DNA: TGTGCCAGCAGTGAAGGGGGCGCCCCGTCCCAAGAGACCCAGTACTTC
D: .
J: TRBJ2-5
size: .
V: TRBV2

CDR3: CASSQEKRPYNSPLHF
DNA: TGTGCCAGCAGCCAAGAAAAGCGGCCGTATAATTCACCCCTCCACTTT
D: .
J: TRBJ1-6
size: .
V: TRBV3-1/TRBV3-2

CDR3: CASTGQGDSPLHF
DNA: TGTGCCAGCACGGGACAGGGGGATTCACCCCTCCACTTT
D: TRBD1
J: TRBJ1-6
size: .
V: TRBV6-5

CDR3: CASSPRTGGGGELFF
DNA: TGTGCCAGCAGCCCCAGGACAGGGGGGGGCGGGGAGCTGTTTTTT
D: TRBD1
J: TRBJ2-2
size: .
V: TRBV7-2

CDR3: CASSLSVADLYEQYF
DNA: TGTGCCAGCAGCTTATCGGTAGCGGACCTATACGAGCAGTACTTC
D: .
J: TRBJ2-7
size: .
V: TRBV7-2

CDR3: CASSHRGHNQPQHF
DNA: TGTGCCAGCAGTCACAGGGGGCATAATCAGCCCCAGCATTTT
D: TRBD1
J: TRBJ1-5
size: .
V: TRBV6-5

CDR3: CASSPHLGTGKTYNEQFF
DNA: TGTGCCAGCAGTCCTCACCTCGGGACAGGGAAAACCTACAATGAGCAGTTCTTC
D: TRBD1
J: TRBJ2-1
size: once
V: TRBV28

CDR3: CASSSRTGETQYF
DNA: TGTGCCAGCAGTTCCCGGACAGGAGAGACCCAGTACTTC
D: TRBD1
J: TRBJ2-5
size: .
V: TRBV28

CDR3: CASTLFSGGPQETQYF
DNA: TGTGCCAGCACCCTTTTTAGCGGGGGACCTCAAGAGACCCAGTACTTC
D: TRBD2
J: TRBJ2-5
size: .
V: TRBV3-1/TRBV3-2

CDR3: CASSPHGGGGTYEQYF
DNA: TGTGCCAGCAGCCCTCACGGGGGGGGAGGGACCTACGAGCAGTACTTC
D: TRBD2
J: TRBJ2-7
size: .
V: TRBV7-9

CDR3: CASRGDRGLAGYYEQYF
DNA: TGTGCCAGCAGGGGAGATCGGGGACTAGCGGGGTACTACGAGCAGTACTTC
D: TRBD2
J: TRBJ2-7
size: .
V: TRBV27